Each of the 2 T cell receptor beta chains below was sequenced from the same sample in a study of T cells in Graves' hyperthyroidism and ophthalmopathy. Researchers took RNA transcripts and amplified the TCR beta CDR3 regions from them. The primer set for the first-round RT-PCR of the TCR CDR3 was HTBI. In TCRdb, the multiplex PCR reads were re-called with MiXCR into one record per CDR3 protein. Found here are 300,000 to 350,000 distinct CDR3 sequences, less than 20% of them singletons; the top ten hold around 15%. The sample was blood. These receptors originate from a woman between 40 and 50 years old with Graves' ophthalmopathy.

Ten or more counts support this clonotype. V and J are TRBV9 and TRBJ2-7; 7 bases agree with TRBD1. Trimming took 4 bases from V and 3 from J; bases not matched to a gene: 7. Germline CDR1 is SGDLS and CDR2 is YYNGEE. The CDR3 totals 14 residues. The CDR3 region has the DNA TGTGCCAGCAGCCATGGGGCAGGGGGCTACGAGCAGTACTTC. Protein: CASSHGAGGYEQYF.

This clonotype was recorded many times. The chain has TRBV7-8 and TRBJ1-2, with D perhaps TRBD1 (6 bases). This CDR3 contains 14 residues. The germline gives CDR1 SGHVS, CDR2 FQNEAQ. V shed 4 bases and J shed 5 bases, with 14 bases lying between them. CDR3: CASSYGQRLYGYTF. DNA for the CDR3: TGTGCCAGCAGCTACGGACAGAGGTTATATGGCTACACCTTC.